This T cell receptor (beta chain) was observed in a study of identical twins. TCRdb passed the 5' RACE reads through MiXCR, listing each CDR3 protein once. Counted here are 400,000 to 650,000 distinct CDR3 sequences, 22% occurring once; the ten biggest clones make up about 0.91%. Trimming took off 7 bases at V and 4 bases at J, with 13 bases between the two ends. Germline V gene data show CDR1 as DFQATT and CDR2 as SNEGSKA (reference sequence). This CDR3 has 13 residues. This sample was shared with a second study, whose subject was T cells expressing NK-cell markers.

The rearrangement links TRBV20-1 to TRBJ2-2; weak D call: TRBD2 (6 bases). This receptor was taken from a woman aged 18-29 years in good health. Sequencing was carried out using CD4+ T cells sorted from blood. The CDR3 bases are TGCAGTGTCCCGGGACTTTTCACCGGGGAGCTGTTTTTT. As protein: CSVPGLFTGELFF.